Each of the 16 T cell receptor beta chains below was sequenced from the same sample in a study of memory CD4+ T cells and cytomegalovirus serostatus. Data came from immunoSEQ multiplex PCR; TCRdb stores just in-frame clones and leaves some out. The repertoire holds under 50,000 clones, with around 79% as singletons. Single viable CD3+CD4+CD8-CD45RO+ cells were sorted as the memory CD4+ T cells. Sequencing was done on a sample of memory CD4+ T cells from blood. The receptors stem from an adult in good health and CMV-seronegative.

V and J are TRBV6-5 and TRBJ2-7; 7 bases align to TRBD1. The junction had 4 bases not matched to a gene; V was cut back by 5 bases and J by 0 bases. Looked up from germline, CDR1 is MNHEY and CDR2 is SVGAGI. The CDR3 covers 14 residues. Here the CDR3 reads CASSKTGSSYEQYF. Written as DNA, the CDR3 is TGTGCCAGCAGTAAGACAGGGAGCTCCTACGAGCAGTACTTC.

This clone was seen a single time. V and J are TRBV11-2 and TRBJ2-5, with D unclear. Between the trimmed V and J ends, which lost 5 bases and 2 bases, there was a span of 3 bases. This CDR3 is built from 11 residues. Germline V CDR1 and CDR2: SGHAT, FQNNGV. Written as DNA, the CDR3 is TGTGCCAGCAGCAATCAAGAGACCCAGTACTTC. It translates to CASSNQETQYF. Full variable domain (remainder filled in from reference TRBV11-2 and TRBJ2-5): EAGVAQSPRYKIIEKRQSVAFWCNPISGHATLYWYQQILGQGPKLLIQFQNNGVVDDSQLPKDRFSAERLKGVDSTLKIQPAKLEDSAVYLCASSNQETQYFGPGTRLLVL.

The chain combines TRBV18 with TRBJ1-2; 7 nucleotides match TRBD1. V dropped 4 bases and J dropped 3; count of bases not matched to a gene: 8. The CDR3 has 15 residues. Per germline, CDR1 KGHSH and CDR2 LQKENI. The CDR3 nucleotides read TGTGCCAGCTCACGACAGGGAAAAGCCTACTATGGCTACACCTTC. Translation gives CASSRQGKAYYGYTF. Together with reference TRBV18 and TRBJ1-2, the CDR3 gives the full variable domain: NAGVMQNPRHLVRRRGQEARLRCSPMKGHSHVYWYRQLPEEGLKFMVYLQKENIIDESGMPKERFSAEFPKEGPSILRIQQVVRGDSAAYFCASSRQGKAYYGYTFGSGTRLTVV.

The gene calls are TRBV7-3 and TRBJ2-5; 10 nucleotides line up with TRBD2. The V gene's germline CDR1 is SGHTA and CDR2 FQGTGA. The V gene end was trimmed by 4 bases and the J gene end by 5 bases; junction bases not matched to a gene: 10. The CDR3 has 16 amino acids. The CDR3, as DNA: TGTGCCAGCAGCTCTGGACTAGCGGTGGGGGCCGAGACCCAGTACTTC. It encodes CASSSGLAVGAETQYF.

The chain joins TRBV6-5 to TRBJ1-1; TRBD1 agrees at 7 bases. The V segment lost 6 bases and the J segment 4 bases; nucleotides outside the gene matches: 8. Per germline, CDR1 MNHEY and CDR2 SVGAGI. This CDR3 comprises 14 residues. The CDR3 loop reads CASRSPGGSTEAFF. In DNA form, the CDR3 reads TGTGCCAGCAGATCCCCAGGGGGGTCCACTGAAGCTTTCTTT.

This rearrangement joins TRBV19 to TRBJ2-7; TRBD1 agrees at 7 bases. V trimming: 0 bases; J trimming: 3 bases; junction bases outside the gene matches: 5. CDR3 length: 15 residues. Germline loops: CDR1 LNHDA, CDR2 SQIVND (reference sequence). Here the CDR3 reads CASSIDGQAFYEQYF. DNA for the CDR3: TGTGCCAGTAGTATAGATGGACAGGCCTTCTACGAGCAGTACTTC.

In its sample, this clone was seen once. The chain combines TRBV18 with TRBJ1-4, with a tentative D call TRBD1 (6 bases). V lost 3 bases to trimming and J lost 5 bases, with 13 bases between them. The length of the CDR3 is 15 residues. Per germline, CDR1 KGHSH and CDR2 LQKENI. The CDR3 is CASSPHRAPNEKLFF. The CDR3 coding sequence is TGTGCCAGCTCACCCCACAGGGCCCCGAATGAAAAACTGTTTTTT.

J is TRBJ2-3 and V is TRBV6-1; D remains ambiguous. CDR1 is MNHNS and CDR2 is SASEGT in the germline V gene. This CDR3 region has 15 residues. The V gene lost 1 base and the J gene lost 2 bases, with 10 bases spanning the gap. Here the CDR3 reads CASSEGQKFTDTQYF. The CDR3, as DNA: TGTGCCAGCAGTGAAGGCCAGAAATTCACAGATACGCAGTATTTT.

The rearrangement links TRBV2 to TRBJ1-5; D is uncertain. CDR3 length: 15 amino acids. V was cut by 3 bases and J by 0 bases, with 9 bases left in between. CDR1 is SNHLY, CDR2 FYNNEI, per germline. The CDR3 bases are TGTGCCAGCAGTGATGGGTCTAATAGCAATCAGCCCCAGCATTTT. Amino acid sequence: CASSDGSNSNQPQHF.

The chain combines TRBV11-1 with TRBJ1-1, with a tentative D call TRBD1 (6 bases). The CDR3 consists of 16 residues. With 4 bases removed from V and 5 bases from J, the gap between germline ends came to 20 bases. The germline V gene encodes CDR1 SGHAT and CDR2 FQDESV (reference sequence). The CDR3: CASSSRIGGGGTEAFF. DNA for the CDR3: TGTGCCAGCAGCTCTCGTATAGGGGGAGGTGGAACTGAAGCTTTCTTT.

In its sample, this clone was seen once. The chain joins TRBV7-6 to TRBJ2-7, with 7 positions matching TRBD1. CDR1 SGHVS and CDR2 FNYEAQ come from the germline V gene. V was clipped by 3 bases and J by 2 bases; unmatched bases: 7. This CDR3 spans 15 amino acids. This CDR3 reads CASSLGDGQAYEQYF. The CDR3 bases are TGTGCCAGCAGCTTGGGTGATGGACAGGCCTACGAGCAGTACTTC.

The CDR3 is CSVPGTQAYNEQFF. Written as DNA, the CDR3 is TGCAGCGTTCCCGGGACGCAAGCCTACAATGAGCAGTTCTTC. J is TRBJ2-1 and V is TRBV29-1; D is perhaps TRBD1 or TRBD2 (5 bases each). This CDR3 has 14 amino acids. CDR1 and CDR2 (germline): SQVTM, ANQGSEA. V lost 5 bases, J lost 2 bases, and 13 bases lay in between.

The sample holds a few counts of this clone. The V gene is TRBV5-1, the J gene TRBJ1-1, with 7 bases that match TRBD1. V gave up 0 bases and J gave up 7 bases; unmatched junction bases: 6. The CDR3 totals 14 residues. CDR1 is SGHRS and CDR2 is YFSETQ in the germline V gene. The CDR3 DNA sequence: TGCGCCAGCAGCTTGGAAGGGGGCCTTGGTGAAGCTTTCTTT. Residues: CASSLEGGLGEAFF.

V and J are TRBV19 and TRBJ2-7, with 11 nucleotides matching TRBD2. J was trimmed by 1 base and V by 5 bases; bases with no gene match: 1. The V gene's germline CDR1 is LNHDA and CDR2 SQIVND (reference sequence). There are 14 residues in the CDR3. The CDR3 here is CASSWTSGSYEQYF. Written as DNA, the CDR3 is TGTGCCAGTAGTTGGACTAGCGGGTCCTACGAGCAGTACTTC.

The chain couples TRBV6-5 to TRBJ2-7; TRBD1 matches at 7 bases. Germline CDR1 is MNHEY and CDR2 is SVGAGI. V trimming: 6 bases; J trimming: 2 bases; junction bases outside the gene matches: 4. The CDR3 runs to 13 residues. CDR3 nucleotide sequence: TGTGCCAGCAGCTGGGGACAGCCCTACGAGCAGTACTTC. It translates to CASSWGQPYEQYF.

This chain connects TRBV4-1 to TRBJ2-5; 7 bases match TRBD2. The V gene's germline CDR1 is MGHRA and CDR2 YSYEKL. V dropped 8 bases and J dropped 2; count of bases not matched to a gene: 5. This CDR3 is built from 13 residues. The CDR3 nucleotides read TGCGCCAGCGCTCGACTAGCACAAGAGACCCAGTACTTC. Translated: CASARLAQETQYF.